Sequencing of this TCR beta chain was carried out in a study of cytomegalovirus exposure and HLA in healthy donors. Overall study findings and caveats: Indistinguishability led to the exclusion of some V segments, TRBV6-2 and TRBV6-3 included. With later analysis, a missense DCLRE1C variant became linked to TCR beta V- and J-gene trimming. Beyond CMV serostatus, there was no information to go on about immune exposure.

Trimming removed 0 bases from V and 9 bases from J, with 11 bases in between. This CDR3 spans 13 amino acids. CDR1 is SGHAT and CDR2 is FQNNGV in the germline V gene. PCR involved 60 Vbeta and 13 Jbeta primers. The protocol was immunoSEQ multiplex PCR, while the TCRdb copy is restricted to in-frame clones and leaves out a portion. Of 160,000 or so clones detected, 75% to 90% appear once; the ten largest clones hold approximately 6.8%. Turning to this clone: Its specificity is unknown.

The TCR originated in a male donor in good health and CMV-seropositive. The chain combines TRBV11-2 with TRBJ2-5; TRBD1 might be the D (5 bases). The sequenced sample was PBMCs. In nucleotides, the CDR3 is TGTGCCAGCAGCTTAGACAGCCTAGGGGCCCAGTACTTC. It is translated as CASSLDSLGAQYF. The full variable domain, its missing parts supplied by reference TRBV11-2 and TRBJ2-5, is EAGVAQSPRYKIIEKRQSVAFWCNPISGHATLYWYQQILGQGPKLLIQFQNNGVVDDSQLPKDRFSAERLKGVDSTLKIQPAKLEDSAVYLCASSLDSLGAQYFGPGTRLLVL.